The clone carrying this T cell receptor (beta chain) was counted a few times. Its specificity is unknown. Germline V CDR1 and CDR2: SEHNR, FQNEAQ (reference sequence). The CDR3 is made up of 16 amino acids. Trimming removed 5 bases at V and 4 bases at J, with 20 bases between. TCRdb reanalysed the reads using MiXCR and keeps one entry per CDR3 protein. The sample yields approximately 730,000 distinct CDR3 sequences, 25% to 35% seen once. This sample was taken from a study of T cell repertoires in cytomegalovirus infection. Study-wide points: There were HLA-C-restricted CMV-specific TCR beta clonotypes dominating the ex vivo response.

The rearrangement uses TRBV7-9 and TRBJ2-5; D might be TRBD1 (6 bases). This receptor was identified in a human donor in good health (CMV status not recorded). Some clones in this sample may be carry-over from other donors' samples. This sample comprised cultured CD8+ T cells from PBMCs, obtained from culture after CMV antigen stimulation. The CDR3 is CASSHSPQGLGETQYF. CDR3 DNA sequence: TGTGCCAGCAGCCATTCCCCCCAGGGGCTCGGAGAGACCCAGTACTTC.